These T cell receptor beta chains were read from a single sample in a study of cytomegalovirus exposure and HLA in healthy donors. Produced via immunoSEQ multiplex PCR; TCRdb's table is partial and in-frame only. The data show about 50,000 clones, with 75% to 80% seen just once and 2.5% to 3% held by the top ten. The material sequenced was PBMCs. Receptors originate from a middle-aged woman in good health and CMV-seropositive. Each CDR3 is given with its conserved first and last residue. The order of the fields is CDR3 DNA, CDR3 protein, V gene, J gene, D gene, clone size. A D gene is named only where the DNA matches it firmly. Expanded clones get a size class; other rows say once, few or many, or leave the size out.

CDR3 DNA: TGTGCCAGCAGCCCCACGCCCGGCACCGGGGAGCTGTTTTTT; CDR3 protein: CASSPTPGTGELFF; V gene: TRBV9; J gene: TRBJ2-2; D gene: NA; clone size: NA
CDR3 DNA: TGTGCCAGCAGTGAAGAGGCTAGCAATCAGCCCCAGCATTTT; CDR3 protein: CASSEEASNQPQHF; V gene: TRBV6-4; J gene: TRBJ1-5; D gene: NA; clone size: NA
CDR3 DNA: TGCGCCAGCAGTCCCGGGGGGCGGACTAGCGGGGGTTACAATGAGCAGTTCTTC; CDR3 protein: CASSPGGRTSGGYNEQFF; V gene: TRBV5-1; J gene: TRBJ2-1; D gene: TRBD2; clone size: NA
CDR3 DNA: TGTGCCAGCAGCCGCGGGGGTGGGACAGGGGCGGATGAGCAGTTCTTC; CDR3 protein: CASSRGGGTGADEQFF; V gene: TRBV6-6; J gene: TRBJ2-1; D gene: TRBD1; clone size: NA
CDR3 DNA: TGTGCCAGCAGCGCTCACGGGACAGACACTGAAGCTTTCTTT; CDR3 protein: CASSAHGTDTEAFF; V gene: TRBV9; J gene: TRBJ1-1; D gene: TRBD1; clone size: NA
CDR3 DNA: TGTGCCAGCAGCTTAGGGCTAGCGGGGGGACCTACAGTCACCCAGTACTTC; CDR3 protein: CASSLGLAGGPTVTQYF; V gene: TRBV13; J gene: TRBJ2-5; D gene: TRBD2; clone size: NA
CDR3 DNA: TGTGCCAGCAGTGATGAAGACAGGGCCCAAAACATTCAGTACTTC; CDR3 protein: CASSDEDRAQNIQYF; V gene: TRBV6-1; J gene: TRBJ2-4; D gene: TRBD1; clone size: NA
CDR3 DNA: TGTGCCAGCAGTATGGAGGGTCGCAATCAGCCCCAGCATTTT; CDR3 protein: CASSMEGRNQPQHF; V gene: TRBV2; J gene: TRBJ1-5; D gene: NA; clone size: NA
CDR3 DNA: TGTGCCAGCAGCCCTTCCGGACGCGGGCAAGGCTACACCTTC; CDR3 protein: CASSPSGRGQGYTF; V gene: TRBV7-9; J gene: TRBJ1-2; D gene: NA; clone size: NA
CDR3 DNA: TGCGCCAGCAGCCAAGATCCAGGGCGGTTCTACGAGCAGTACTTC; CDR3 protein: CASSQDPGRFYEQYF; V gene: TRBV4-3; J gene: TRBJ2-7; D gene: NA; clone size: NA
CDR3 DNA: TGTGCCAGCAGCCAAGAGGGGACAGGGAACCAAGAGACCCAGTACTTC; CDR3 protein: CASSQEGTGNQETQYF; V gene: TRBV4-2; J gene: TRBJ2-5; D gene: TRBD1; clone size: NA
CDR3 DNA: TGCGCCAGCAGCCAAGCAGTCGTGGGGGCAGAAGAGACCCAGTACTTC; CDR3 protein: CASSQAVVGAEETQYF; V gene: TRBV4-3; J gene: TRBJ2-5; D gene: NA; clone size: NA
CDR3 DNA: TGTGCCAGCAGCTCGGAACTAGCGGGGGCGGATACGCAGTATTTT; CDR3 protein: CASSSELAGADTQYF; V gene: TRBV11-2; J gene: TRBJ2-3; D gene: TRBD2; clone size: NA
CDR3 DNA: TGTGCCAGCAGTGTAACACAGGGGACCGGGGAGCTGTTTTTT; CDR3 protein: CASSVTQGTGELFF; V gene: TRBV27; J gene: TRBJ2-2; D gene: TRBD1; clone size: few
CDR3 DNA: TGCGCCAGCAGCTTCCAGGGGACTGAAGCTTTCTTT; CDR3 protein: CASSFQGTEAFF; V gene: TRBV5-1; J gene: TRBJ1-1; D gene: NA; clone size: NA
CDR3 DNA: TGTGCCAGTAGTATACGGAGAAGGGGGAGCTACACCTTC; CDR3 protein: CASSIRRRGSYTF; V gene: TRBV19; J gene: TRBJ1-2; D gene: NA; clone size: NA
CDR3 DNA: TGCGCCAGCAGCCATGAGCGGGGCACAGATACGCAGTATTTT; CDR3 protein: CASSHERGTDTQYF; V gene: TRBV4-1; J gene: TRBJ2-3; D gene: NA; clone size: NA
CDR3 DNA: TGTGCCAGCAGTGAAGGGGCAGATCCCACCGGGGAGCTGTTTTTT; CDR3 protein: CASSEGADPTGELFF; V gene: TRBV6-1; J gene: TRBJ2-2; D gene: NA; clone size: NA
CDR3 DNA: TGTGCCAGCAGTGAAGACTTCTCCTACGAGCAGTACTTC; CDR3 protein: CASSEDFSYEQYF; V gene: TRBV2; J gene: TRBJ2-7; D gene: NA; clone size: NA
CDR3 DNA: TGTGCCAGTAGTAAAGGGGAGAACACTGAAGCTTTCTTT; CDR3 protein: CASSKGENTEAFF; V gene: TRBV19; J gene: TRBJ1-1; D gene: NA; clone size: NA
CDR3 DNA: TGCAGCGCCGATACAGGGGGAGCTTTCTTT; CDR3 protein: CSADTGGAFF; V gene: TRBV29-1; J gene: TRBJ1-1; D gene: TRBD1; clone size: once
CDR3 DNA: TGCAGCGCCCGAGTATCAACTGCAGATACGCAGTATTTT; CDR3 protein: CSARVSTADTQYF; V gene: TRBV29-1; J gene: TRBJ2-3; D gene: NA; clone size: NA
CDR3 DNA: TGTGCCAGCAGCTTAGGGGCCCAGATTTACGAGCAGTACTTC; CDR3 protein: CASSLGAQIYEQYF; V gene: TRBV7-9; J gene: TRBJ2-7; D gene: NA; clone size: NA
CDR3 DNA: TGTGCCTGGAGTCCTAGGGGGCAGAACACTGAAGCTTTCTTT; CDR3 protein: CAWSPRGQNTEAFF; V gene: TRBV30; J gene: TRBJ1-1; D gene: TRBD1; clone size: NA
CDR3 DNA: TGTGCCAAGACTAGACAAACGAGCACTGAAGCTTTCTTT; CDR3 protein: CAKTRQTSTEAFF; V gene: TRBV30; J gene: TRBJ1-1; D gene: NA; clone size: NA
CDR3 DNA: TGTGCCAGCAGCCAGACAGCGTATAACACTGAAGCTTTCTTT; CDR3 protein: CASSQTAYNTEAFF; V gene: TRBV7-6; J gene: TRBJ1-1; D gene: NA; clone size: NA
CDR3 DNA: TGTGCCAGGGGGGGGCAGGCACAAGAGACGACCCAGTACTTC; CDR3 protein: CARGGQAQETTQYF; V gene: TRBV2; J gene: TRBJ2-5; D gene: NA; clone size: NA
CDR3 DNA: TGTGCCAGCAGCCCACAGGTGGGAGAGACCCAGTACTTC; CDR3 protein: CASSPQVGETQYF; V gene: TRBV11-1; J gene: TRBJ2-5; D gene: NA; clone size: NA
CDR3 DNA: TGTGCCTGGGGGACAGGACCCTACGAGCAGTACTTC; CDR3 protein: CAWGTGPYEQYF; V gene: TRBV30; J gene: TRBJ2-7; D gene: TRBD1; clone size: NA
CDR3 DNA: TGTGCCTGGAGTATCCCGGGACAGGGCTCGGATTTT; CDR3 protein: CAWSIPGQGSDF; V gene: TRBV30; J gene: TRBJ2-3; D gene: TRBD1; clone size: NA
CDR3 DNA: TGTGCCAGCAGAAATGAGGGGGGGGAGACCCAGTACTTC; CDR3 protein: CASRNEGGETQYF; V gene: TRBV7-9; J gene: TRBJ2-5; D gene: NA; clone size: NA
CDR3 DNA: TGTGCCAGCAGCCTACGAATAGCGGGGGGCAATGAGCAGTTCTTC; CDR3 protein: CASSLRIAGGNEQFF; V gene: TRBV11-2; J gene: TRBJ2-1; D gene: TRBD2; clone size: once
CDR3 DNA: TGCAGCGTTGAACCACCCTGGGGACAGGGGGGGGCTACGCAGTATTTT; CDR3 protein: CSVEPPWGQGGATQYF; V gene: TRBV29-1; J gene: TRBJ2-3; D gene: TRBD1; clone size: NA
CDR3 DNA: TGCGCCAGCAGCCAGACAGGGAGAGGGACTGAAGCTTTCTTT; CDR3 protein: CASSQTGRGTEAFF; V gene: TRBV4-1; J gene: TRBJ1-1; D gene: TRBD1; clone size: NA
CDR3 DNA: TGTGCCACCTCACGGACAGGAACCTACGAGCAGTACTTC; CDR3 protein: CATSRTGTYEQYF; V gene: TRBV19; J gene: TRBJ2-7; D gene: TRBD1; clone size: NA
CDR3 DNA: TGCGCCAGCAGCCAACAGATCACCGGGGAGCTGTTTTTT; CDR3 protein: CASSQQITGELFF; V gene: TRBV4-3; J gene: TRBJ2-2; D gene: NA; clone size: NA
CDR3 DNA: TGTGCCAGCAGTCCGACCCGAGGCTCTGGGGCCAACGTCCTGACTTTC; CDR3 protein: CASSPTRGSGANVLTF; V gene: TRBV7-3; J gene: TRBJ2-6; D gene: NA; clone size: NA
CDR3 DNA: TGTGCCAGCAGCTCAAGGACAGGGCCCGCTGAAGCTTTCTTT; CDR3 protein: CASSSRTGPAEAFF; V gene: TRBV7-9; J gene: TRBJ1-1; D gene: TRBD1; clone size: NA
CDR3 DNA: TGCAGCGTTGGTCCAGGGAACGAGCAGTACTTC; CDR3 protein: CSVGPGNEQYF; V gene: TRBV29-1; J gene: TRBJ2-7; D gene: NA; clone size: NA
CDR3 DNA: TGTGCCGCCGGGGGAGGAAGGGTAACTGAAGCTTTCTTT; CDR3 protein: CAAGGGRVTEAFF; V gene: TRBV10-3; J gene: TRBJ1-1; D gene: NA; clone size: NA